The 7 T cell receptor beta chains below were found in one sample sequenced in a study of T cells after yellow fever vaccination. Each CDR3 protein is one row after TCRdb ran MiXCR on the 5' RACE reads. The sample has some 320,000 distinct CDR3 sequences; roughly 4.3% are singletons. Sequencing used PBMCs, obtained 15 days after the yellow fever booster vaccination. These TCRs come from a young man who received the YFV17D yellow fever vaccine.

This clonotype has a count of ten or more. The CDR3 coding sequence is TGCGCCAGCAGCCCCGGGGGGGCCACAGATACGCAGTATTTT. The encoded protein is CASSPGGATDTQYF. The V gene is TRBV5-1, the J gene TRBJ2-3; TRBD2 matches at 8 bases. The CDR3 runs 14 residues. CDR1 SGHRS and CDR2 YFSETQ come from the germline V gene. Trimming removed 4 bases from V and 2 bases from J; junction bases left unmatched: 3.

This clonotype was seen ten or more times. V usage is TRBV7-9 and J usage is TRBJ1-3, with D possibly TRBD1 on 6 matching bases. In germline, CDR1 is SEHNR, CDR2 FQNEAQ (reference sequence). The CDR3 has 14 amino acids. Trimming removed 3 bases at V and 4 bases at J, with 10 bases between. In DNA form, the CDR3 reads TGTGCCAGCAGCTTCACCGGGACAGGAAACACCATATATTTT. Translated: CASSFTGTGNTIYF.

This clonotype was found many times. The rearrangement links TRBV18 to TRBJ2-3; 7 nucleotides line up with TRBD1. This CDR3 region has 16 residues. CDR1 and CDR2 (germline): KGHSH, LQKENI. V was pared by 1 base and J by 2 bases, with 6 bases of the junction left unmatched. In DNA, the CDR3 is TGTGCCAGCTCACCACTTATCAGGGGGAACACAGATACGCAGTATTTT. Protein product: CASSPLIRGNTDTQYF.

This clonotype was observed a handful of times. The V call is TRBV7-9, the J call TRBJ1-5, with a possible D match to TRBD1 (6 bases). CDR1 and CDR2 from the germline V gene are SEHNR and FQNEAQ (reference sequence). This CDR3 is built from 16 residues. V was trimmed by 2 bases and J by 7 bases, leaving 18 bases between them. CDR3 bases: TGTGCCAGCAGCTTAAATGCTGTACAGGGAGAACAGCCCCAGCATTTT. This encodes CASSLNAVQGEQPQHF.

The chain employs TRBV5-1 and TRBJ1-1; TRBD1 might be the D (5 bases). The V end was cut by 4 bases, the J end by 0 bases, with 13 bases between. From germline, CDR1 is SGHRS and CDR2 YFSETQ. The CDR3 is 15 amino acids. The CDR3 DNA reads TGCGCCAGCAGCCCCATGGCAGGGATGAACACTGAAGCTTTCTTT. Its protein product is CASSPMAGMNTEAFF.

This clonotype occurred many times. The chain recombines TRBV11-2 with TRBJ1-1; D is ambiguous. The V and J ends lost 8 bases and 0 bases respectively, with 7 bases between them. The CDR3 length is 12 residues. Germline values: CDR1 SGHAT, CDR2 FQNNGV. CDR3 DNA sequence: TGTGCCAGCCGTATTATGAACACTGAAGCTTTCTTT. Its translation is CASRIMNTEAFF. Looking up the rest from reference TRBV11-2 and TRBJ1-1 gives the full variable domain: EAGVAQSPRYKIIEKRQSVAFWCNPISGHATLYWYQQILGQGPKLLIQFQNNGVVDDSQLPKDRFSAERLKGVDSTLKIQPAKLEDSAVYLCASRIMNTEAFFGQGTRLTVV.

This clonotype was seen repeatedly, ten times or more. For the CDR3, the DNA is TGTGCCAGCAGCCAAGGTGGGAAGGGCTACACCTTC. It encodes CASSQGGKGYTF. The chain links TRBV3-1 to TRBJ1-2, with D unclear. The CDR3 sequence is 12 residues long. Germline assignment: CDR1 LGHDT and CDR2 YNNKEL (reference sequence). Trimming left V 1 base short and J 8 bases short, with 8 bases between. Looking up the rest from reference TRBV3-1 and TRBJ1-2 gives the full variable domain: DTAVSQTPKYLVTQMGNDKSIKCEQNLGHDTMYWYKQDSKKFLKIMFSYNNKELIINETVPNRFSPKSPDKAHLNLHINSLELGDSAVYFCASSQGGKGYTFGSGTRLTVV.